These T cell receptor beta chains were read from a single sample in a study of shared clonotypes between healthy human individuals. Libraries were prepared by immunoSEQ multiplex PCR; TCRdb keeps only in-frame clonotypes and omits some of them. The sample shows roughly 2.2 million clones, just over 90% of them seen only once. The source material was naive CD4+ T cells from PBMCs. These receptors originate from a man between 18 and 35 years old in good health. Some clones in this sample may be carry-over from other donors' samples. CDR3s include the opening cysteine and the closing phenylalanine or tryptophan. D genes are given only for firm matches. Clone size appears in some rows only: once, few, many, or a class for an expanded clone.

D	V	J	size	CDR3	DNA
NA	TRBV27	TRBJ1-1	few	CASSPHLNTEAFF	TGTGCCAGCAGTCCCCACTTGAACACTGAAGCTTTCTTT
NA	TRBV9	TRBJ2-1	NA	CASSVEQGRSYNEQFF	TGTGCCAGCAGCGTAGAACAGGGAAGATCCTACAATGAGCAGTTCTTC
NA	TRBV28	TRBJ1-5	NA	CASSSGPYSNQPQHF	TGTGCCAGCAGTTCGGGACCTTATAGCAATCAGCCCCAGCATTTT
NA	TRBV5-6	TRBJ1-2	NA	CASSLGGAVTF	TGTGCCAGCAGCTTGGGAGGGGCGGTCACCTTC
TRBD2	TRBV2	TRBJ2-3	NA	CASSRPSGISTDTQYF	TGTGCCAGCAGCAGACCTAGCGGGATATCCACAGATACGCAGTATTTT
NA	TRBV19	TRBJ2-1	NA	CASSFGPYNEQFF	TGTGCCAGTAGTTTCGGACCCTACAATGAGCAGTTCTTC
TRBD1	TRBV9	TRBJ2-1	NA	CASSPRQGNEQFF	TGTGCCAGCAGCCCCCGACAGGGGAATGAGCAGTTCTTC
NA	TRBV7-8	TRBJ1-2	NA	CASSLVLGSGYTF	TGTGCCAGCAGCTTAGTTCTGGGGAGTGGCTACACCTTC
NA	TRBV7-9	TRBJ2-3	once	CASSLMAEGGPQYF	TGTGCCAGCAGCTTAATGGCCGAAGGGGGGCCGCAGTATTTT
NA	TRBV30	TRBJ1-1	few	CAWSVEDSMNTEAFF	TGTGCCTGGAGTGTAGAGGACAGCATGAACACTGAAGCTTTCTTT
NA	TRBV27	TRBJ2-1	NA	CASSLWPDNEQFF	TGTGCCAGCAGTTTATGGCCAGACAATGAGCAGTTCTTC
NA	TRBV2	TRBJ2-7	NA	CASMGKTYEQYF	TGTGCCAGCATGGGGAAGACCTACGAGCAGTACTTC
TRBD2	TRBV7-8	TRBJ2-1	NA	CASRHSSGRNEQFF	TGTGCCAGCAGGCATAGTAGCGGGAGGAATGAGCAGTTCTTC
TRBD1	TRBV30	TRBJ1-6	NA	CAGDRGNSPLHF	TGTGCCGGAGACAGGGGAAATTCACCCCTCCACTTT
TRBD1	TRBV28	TRBJ2-7	NA	CASRIQGAGEQYF	TGTGCCAGCCGGATACAGGGGGCTGGGGAGCAGTACTTC
TRBD2	TRBV27	TRBJ2-7	NA	CASRGGLLAGGYEQYF	TGTGCCAGCCGCGGCGGGCTACTAGCGGGAGGTTACGAGCAGTACTTC
TRBD1	TRBV4-3	TRBJ2-2	NA	CASSQPTGSDTGELFF	TGCGCCAGCAGCCAGCCGACAGGGAGCGACACCGGGGAGCTGTTTTTT